The present T cell receptor beta chain was sequenced within a study of blood T cells in healthy people across ages. The CDR3 contains 15 residues. Trimming pared 1 base from V and 4 bases from J, leaving 14 bases between. CDR1 and CDR2 from the germline V gene are SGHDN and FVKESK. RNA extraction gave at least 5 micrograms of total RNA per sample. Alongside a J-beta primer mix, a sample-barcoded 5' primer served in a second PCR lasting roughly 7 to 11 cycles. The authors tagged each cDNA molecule using a template-switch adaptor with 12 random nucleotides. TCRdb re-derived calls from the 5' RACE reads in MiXCR, one entry per CDR3 protein. The sample comprises 550,000 to 750,000 distinct CDR3 sequences, under 25% of which are singletons, and around 3.4% rests with the top ten.

This receptor was obtained from a man aged 70-80 years in good health. The sample taken for sequencing was blood. The chain joins TRBV14 to TRBJ2-7, with D tentatively TRBD2 (6 bases). Here the CDR3 reads CASSQVADRDYEQYF. Written as DNA, the CDR3 is TGTGCCAGCAGCCAAGTAGCGGATAGGGATTACGAGCAGTACTTC.